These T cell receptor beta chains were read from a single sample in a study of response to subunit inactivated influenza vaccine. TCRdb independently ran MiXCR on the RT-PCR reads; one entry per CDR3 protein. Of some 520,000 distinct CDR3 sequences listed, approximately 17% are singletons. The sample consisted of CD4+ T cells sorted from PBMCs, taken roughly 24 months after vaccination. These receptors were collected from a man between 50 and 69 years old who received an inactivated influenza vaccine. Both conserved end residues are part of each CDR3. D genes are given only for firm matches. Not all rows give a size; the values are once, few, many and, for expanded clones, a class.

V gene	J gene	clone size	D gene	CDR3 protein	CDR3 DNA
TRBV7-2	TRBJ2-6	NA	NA	CASSLGHFSGANVLTF	TGTGCCAGCAGCTTAGGTCACTTCTCTGGGGCCAACGTCCTGACTTTC
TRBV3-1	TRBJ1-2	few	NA	CASSQDLTGTYGYTF	TGTGCCAGCAGCCAAGATCTTACAGGGACCTATGGCTACACCTTC
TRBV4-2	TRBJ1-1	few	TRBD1	CASSLPGQGNTEAFF	TGTGCCAGCAGCCTACCGGGACAGGGAAACACTGAAGCTTTCTTT
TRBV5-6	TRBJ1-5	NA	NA	CASSFREQPQHF	TGTGCCAGCAGCTTCCGTGAGCAGCCCCAGCATTTT
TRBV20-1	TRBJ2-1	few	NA	CSASGGSNNEQFF	TGCAGTGCTAGTGGGGGATCAAACAATGAGCAGTTCTTC
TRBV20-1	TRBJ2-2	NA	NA	CSARLSRGGTGELFF	TGCAGTGCTAGACTCAGCAGAGGGGGAACCGGGGAGCTGTTTTTT
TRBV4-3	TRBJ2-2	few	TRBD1	CASSLAGTGGTGELFF	TGCGCCAGCAGCCTGGCCGGGACAGGGGGCACCGGGGAGCTGTTTTTT
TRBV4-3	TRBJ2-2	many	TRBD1	CASSQDGQGHTGELFF	TGCGCCAGCAGCCAAGACGGACAGGGGCACACCGGGGAGCTGTTTTTT
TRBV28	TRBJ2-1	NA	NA	CASHGTGTSSYNEQFF	TGTGCCAGCCACGGTACAGGGACGTCCTCCTACAATGAGCAGTTCTTC
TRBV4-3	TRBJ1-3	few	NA	CASSQDPSSSGNTIYF	TGCGCCAGCAGCCAAGACCCTTCAAGCTCTGGAAACACCATATATTTT
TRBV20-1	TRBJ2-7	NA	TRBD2	CSARSGRNDYEQYF	TGCAGTGCTCGTAGCGGGCGTAACGACTACGAGCAGTACTTC
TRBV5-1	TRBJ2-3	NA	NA	CASTLGSGGTSTDTQYF	TGCGCCAGCACCCTGGGGAGCGGCGGGACGAGCACAGATACGCAGTATTTT
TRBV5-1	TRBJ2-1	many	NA	CASSPIAGVNEQFF	TGCGCCAGCAGCCCCATTGCAGGGGTCAATGAGCAGTTCTTC
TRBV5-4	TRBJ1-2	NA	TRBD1	CASSLRDRVYGYTF	TGTGCCAGCAGCTTGCGGGACAGGGTCTATGGCTACACCTTC
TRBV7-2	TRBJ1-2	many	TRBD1	CASSPGQITYGYTF	TGTGCCAGCAGCCCGGGACAGATTACCTATGGCTACACCTTC
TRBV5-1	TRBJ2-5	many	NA	CASSPIEFDQETQYF	TGCGCCAGCAGCCCGATCGAATTCGATCAAGAGACCCAGTACTTC
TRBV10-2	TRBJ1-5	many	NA	CASNKGGYQPQHF	TGCGCCAGCAATAAGGGGGGTTATCAGCCCCAGCATTTT
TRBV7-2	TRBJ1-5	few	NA	CASSPLALLEQPQHF	TGTGCCAGCAGCCCCTTGGCGTTGCTGGAACAGCCCCAGCATTTT
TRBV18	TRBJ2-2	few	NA	CASSRTNTGELFF	TGTGCCAGCTCACGAACGAACACCGGGGAGCTGTTTTTT
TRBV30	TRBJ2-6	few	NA	CAWRRSGANVLTF	TGTGCCTGGAGACGGTCTGGGGCCAACGTCCTGACTTTC
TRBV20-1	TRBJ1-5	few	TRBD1	CSARRDSNQPQHF	TGCAGTGCTCGTCGGGACAGTAATCAGCCCCAGCATTTT
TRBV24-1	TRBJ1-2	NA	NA	CATSDGNNYGYTF	TGTGCCACCAGTGATGGCAATAACTATGGCTACACCTTC
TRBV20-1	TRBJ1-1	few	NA	CSARLVDTEAFF	TGCAGTGCTAGATTAGTGGACACTGAAGCTTTCTTT
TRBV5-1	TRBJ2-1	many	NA	CASSLEAYNEQFF	TGCGCCAGCAGCTTGGAAGCCTACAATGAGCAGTTCTTC
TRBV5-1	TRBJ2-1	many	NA	CASSSGLNNEQFF	TGCGCCAGCAGCTCCGGGTTGAACAATGAGCAGTTCTTC
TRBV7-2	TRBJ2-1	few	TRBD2	CASSGGGTNEQFF	TGTGCCAGCTCCGGCGGGGGGACAAATGAGCAGTTCTTC
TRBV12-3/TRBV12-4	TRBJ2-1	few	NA	CASGPGRNHNEQFF	TGTGCCAGCGGGCCGGGGCGGAACCACAATGAGCAGTTCTTC
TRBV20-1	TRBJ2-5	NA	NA	CSARAPTSETQYF	TGCAGTGCTAGAGCCCCGACATCAGAGACCCAGTACTTC
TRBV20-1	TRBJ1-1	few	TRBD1	CSARSAGGSVSTEAFF	TGCAGTGCTAGATCGGCAGGGGGCTCCGTGAGCACTGAAGCTTTCTTT
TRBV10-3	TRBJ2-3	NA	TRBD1	CAISESKGAGDTQYF	TGTGCCATCAGTGAGTCGAAGGGGGCTGGAGATACGCAGTATTTT
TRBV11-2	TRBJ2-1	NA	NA	CASSLGGTHTNEQFF	TGTGCCAGCAGCTTAGGTGGGACGCACACCAATGAGCAGTTCTTC
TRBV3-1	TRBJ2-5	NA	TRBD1	CASSQRTGGTQYF	TGTGCCAGCAGCCAGAGGACAGGGGGGACCCAGTACTTC
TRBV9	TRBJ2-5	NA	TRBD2	CASSVELAGGETQYF	TGTGCCAGCAGCGTAGAACTAGCGGGGGGAGAGACCCAGTACTTC
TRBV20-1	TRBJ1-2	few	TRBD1	CSATDRAYGYTF	TGCAGTGCCACGGACAGGGCTTATGGCTACACCTTC
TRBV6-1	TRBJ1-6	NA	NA	CASSQYTHRSSYNSPLHF	TGTGCCAGCAGTCAATATACCCACAGGAGCTCCTATAATTCACCCCTCCACTTT
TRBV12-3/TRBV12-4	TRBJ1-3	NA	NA	CASRSFGGNSGNTIYF	TGTGCCAGCAGGTCCTTCGGGGGAAACTCTGGAAACACCATATATTTT
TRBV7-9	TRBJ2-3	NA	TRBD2	CASSLASGSADTQYF	TGTGCCAGCAGCTTAGCTAGCGGGAGTGCAGATACGCAGTATTTT